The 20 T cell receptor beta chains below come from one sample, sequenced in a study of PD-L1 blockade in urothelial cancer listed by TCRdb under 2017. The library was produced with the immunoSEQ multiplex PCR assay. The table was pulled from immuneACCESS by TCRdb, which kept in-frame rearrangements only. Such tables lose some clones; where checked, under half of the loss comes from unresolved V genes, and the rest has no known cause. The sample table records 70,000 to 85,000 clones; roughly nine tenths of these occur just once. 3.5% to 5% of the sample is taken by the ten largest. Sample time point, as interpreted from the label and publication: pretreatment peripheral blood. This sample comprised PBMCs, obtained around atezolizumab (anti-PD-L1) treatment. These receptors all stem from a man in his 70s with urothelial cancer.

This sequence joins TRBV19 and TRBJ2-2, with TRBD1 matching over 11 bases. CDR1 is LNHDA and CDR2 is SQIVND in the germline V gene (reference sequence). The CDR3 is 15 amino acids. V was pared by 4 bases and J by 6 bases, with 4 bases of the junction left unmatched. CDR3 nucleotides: TGTGCCAGTAGTACAGGGACAGGGGGGTCCGGGGAGCTGTTTTTT. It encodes CASSTGTGGSGELFF. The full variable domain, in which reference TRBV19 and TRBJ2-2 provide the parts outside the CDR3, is DGGITQSPKYLFRKEGQNVTLSCEQNLNHDAMYWYRQDPGQGLRLIYYSQIVNDFQKGDIAEGYSVSREKKESFPLTVTSAQKNPTAFYLCASSTGTGGSGELFFGEGSRLTVL.

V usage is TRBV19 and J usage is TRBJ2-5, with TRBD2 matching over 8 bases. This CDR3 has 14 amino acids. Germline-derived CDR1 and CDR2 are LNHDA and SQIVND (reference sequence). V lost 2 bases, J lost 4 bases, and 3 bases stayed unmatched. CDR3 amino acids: CASSIRGGAETQYF. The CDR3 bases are TGTGCCAGTAGTATACGGGGGGGCGCAGAGACCCAGTACTTC.

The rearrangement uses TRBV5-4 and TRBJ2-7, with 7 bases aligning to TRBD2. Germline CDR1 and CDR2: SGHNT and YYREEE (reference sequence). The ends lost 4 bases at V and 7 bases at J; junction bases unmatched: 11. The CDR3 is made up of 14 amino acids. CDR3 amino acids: CASSQTQGAGEQYF. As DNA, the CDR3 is TGTGCCAGCAGCCAGACCCAGGGAGCGGGAGAGCAGTACTTC.

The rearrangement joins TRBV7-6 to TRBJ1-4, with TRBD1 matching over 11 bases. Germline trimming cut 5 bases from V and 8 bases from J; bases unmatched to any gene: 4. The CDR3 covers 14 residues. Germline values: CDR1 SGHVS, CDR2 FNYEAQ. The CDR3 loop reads CASSQGQGGEKLFF. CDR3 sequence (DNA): TGTGCCAGCAGCCAGGGACAGGGGGGAGAAAAACTGTTTTTT. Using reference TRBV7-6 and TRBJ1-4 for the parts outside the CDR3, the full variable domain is GAGVSQSPRYKVTKRGQDVALRCDPISGHVSLYWYRQALGQGPEFLTYFNYEAQQDKSGLPNDRFSAERPEGSISTLTIQRTEQRDSAMYRCASSQGQGGEKLFFGSGTQLSVL.

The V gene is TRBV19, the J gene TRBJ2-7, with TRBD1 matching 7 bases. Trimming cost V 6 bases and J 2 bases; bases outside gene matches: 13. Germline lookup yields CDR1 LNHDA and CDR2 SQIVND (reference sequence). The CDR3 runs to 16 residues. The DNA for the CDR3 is TGTGCCAGTAGCCTACTCGGACAGGCCTTCCCCTACGAGCAGTACTTC. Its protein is CASSLLGQAFPYEQYF.

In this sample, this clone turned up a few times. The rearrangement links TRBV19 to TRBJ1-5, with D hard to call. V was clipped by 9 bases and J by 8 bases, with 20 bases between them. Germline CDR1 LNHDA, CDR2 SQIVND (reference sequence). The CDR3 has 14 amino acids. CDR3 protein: CASPPQRAMEPQHF. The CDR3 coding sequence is TGTGCCAGCCCCCCCCAGAGGGCAATGGAGCCCCAGCATTTT.

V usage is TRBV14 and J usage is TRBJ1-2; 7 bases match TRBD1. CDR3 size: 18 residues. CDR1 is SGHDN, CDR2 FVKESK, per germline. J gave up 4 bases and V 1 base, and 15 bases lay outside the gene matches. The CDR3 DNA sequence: TGTGCCAGCAGCCAAGTTCTCGAAAAACCGGGACAGTCCTATGGCTACACCTTC. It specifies CASSQVLEKPGQSYGYTF.

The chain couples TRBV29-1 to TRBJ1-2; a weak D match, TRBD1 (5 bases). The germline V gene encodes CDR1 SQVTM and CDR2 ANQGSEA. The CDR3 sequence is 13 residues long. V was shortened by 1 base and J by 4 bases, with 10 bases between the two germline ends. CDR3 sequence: CSVEGGAPYGYTF. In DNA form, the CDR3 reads TGCAGCGTTGAAGGCGGGGCTCCCTATGGCTACACCTTC.

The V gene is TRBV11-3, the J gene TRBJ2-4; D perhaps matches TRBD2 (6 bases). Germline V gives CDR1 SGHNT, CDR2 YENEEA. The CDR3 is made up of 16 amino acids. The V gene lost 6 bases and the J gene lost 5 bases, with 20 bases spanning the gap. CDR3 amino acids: CASRKYREQSQNIQYF. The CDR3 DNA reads TGTGCCAGCAGAAAATACCGGGAGCAATCTCAAAACATTCAGTACTTC. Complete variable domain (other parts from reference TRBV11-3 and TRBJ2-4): EAGVVQSPRYKIIEKKQPVAFWCNPISGHNTLYWYLQNLGQGPELLIRYENEEAVDDSQLPKDRFSAERLKGVDSTLKIQPAELGDSAVYLCASRKYREQSQNIQYFGAGTRLSVL.

The CDR3 spells CSAGGAGTAFF. The CDR3 DNA sequence: TGCAGCGCCGGGGGGGCAGGGACGGCTTTCTTT. J is TRBJ1-1 and V is TRBV29-1; D perhaps matches TRBD1 (6 bases). This CDR3 has 11 amino acids. Germline V gives CDR1 SQVTM, CDR2 ANQGSEA. V was shortened by 7 bases and J by 11 bases, with 17 bases between the two germline ends.

The CDR3 is CASSATAGELFF. The CDR3 DNA reads as TGTGCCAGCAGTGCGACTGCCGGGGAGCTGTTTTTT. V and J are TRBV28 and TRBJ2-2; D uncertain. V lost 5 bases and J lost 6, with 7 bases in between. This CDR3 region has 12 residues. Germline values: CDR1 MDHEN, CDR2 SYDVKM.

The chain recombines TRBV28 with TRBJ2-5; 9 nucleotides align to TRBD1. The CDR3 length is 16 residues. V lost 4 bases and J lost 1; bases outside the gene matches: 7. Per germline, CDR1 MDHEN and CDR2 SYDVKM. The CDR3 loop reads CASSSTGTGFQETQYF. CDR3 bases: TGTGCCAGCAGTTCTACCGGGACAGGGTTCCAAGAGACCCAGTACTTC.

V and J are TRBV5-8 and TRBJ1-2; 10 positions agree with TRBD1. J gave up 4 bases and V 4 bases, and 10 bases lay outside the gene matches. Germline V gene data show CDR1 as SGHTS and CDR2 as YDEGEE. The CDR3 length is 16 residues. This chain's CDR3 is CASSPDGTGDRYGYTF. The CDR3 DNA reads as TGTGCCAGCAGCCCCGATGGGACAGGGGATCGCTATGGCTACACCTTC. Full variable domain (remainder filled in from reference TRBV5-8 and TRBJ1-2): EAGVTQSPTHLIKTRGQQATLRCSPISGHTSVYWYQQALGLGLQFLLWYDEGEERNRGNFPPRFSGRQFPNYSSELNVNALELEDSALYLCASSPDGTGDRYGYTFGSGTRLTVV.

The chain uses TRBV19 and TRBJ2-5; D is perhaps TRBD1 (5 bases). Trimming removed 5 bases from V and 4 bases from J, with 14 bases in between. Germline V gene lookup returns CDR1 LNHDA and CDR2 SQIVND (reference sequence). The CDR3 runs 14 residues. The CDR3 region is CASSQQGRRETQYF. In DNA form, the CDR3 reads TGTGCCAGTAGTCAGCAGGGTAGGCGAGAGACCCAGTACTTC. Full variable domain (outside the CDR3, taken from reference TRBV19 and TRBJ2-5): DGGITQSPKYLFRKEGQNVTLSCEQNLNHDAMYWYRQDPGQGLRLIYYSQIVNDFQKGDIAEGYSVSREKKESFPLTVTSAQKNPTAFYLCASSQQGRRETQYFGPGTRLLVL.

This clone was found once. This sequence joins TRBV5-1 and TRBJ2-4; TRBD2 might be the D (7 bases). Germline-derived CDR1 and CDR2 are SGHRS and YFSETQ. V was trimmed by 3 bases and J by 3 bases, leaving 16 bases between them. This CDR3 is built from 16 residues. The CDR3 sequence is CASSSEGGASKNIQYF. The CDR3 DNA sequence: TGCGCCAGCAGCTCGGAAGGGGGGGCAAGCAAAAACATTCAGTACTTC.

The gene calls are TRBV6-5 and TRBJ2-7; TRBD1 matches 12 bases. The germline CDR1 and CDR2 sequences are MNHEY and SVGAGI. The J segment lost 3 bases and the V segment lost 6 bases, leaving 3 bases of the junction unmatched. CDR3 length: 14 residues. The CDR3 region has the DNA TGTGCCAGCAGAAGGGACAGGGGGCTCTACGAGCAGTACTTC. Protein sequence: CASRRDRGLYEQYF.

The CDR3 sequence: CASSPGASSGNTIYF. The CDR3 DNA is TGTGCCAGCTCACCAGGGGCAAGCTCTGGAAACACCATATATTTT. The chain is built from TRBV18 and TRBJ1-3; TRBD1 might be the D (5 bases). The V end lost 2 bases, the J end lost 0 bases, and 8 bases lay between the germline ends. The CDR3 contains 15 residues. The germline V gene encodes CDR1 KGHSH and CDR2 LQKENI.

The CDR3 DNA reads TGCGCCAGCAGCGCCCAGGGAGGGGACATTCAGTACTTC. Protein sequence: CASSAQGGDIQYF. This sequence joins TRBV5-1 and TRBJ2-4, with TRBD2 matching over 7 bases. Germline V gives CDR1 SGHRS, CDR2 YFSETQ. Unmatched junction bases numbered 6, after V lost 4 bases and J lost 8 bases. This CDR3 has 13 amino acids.

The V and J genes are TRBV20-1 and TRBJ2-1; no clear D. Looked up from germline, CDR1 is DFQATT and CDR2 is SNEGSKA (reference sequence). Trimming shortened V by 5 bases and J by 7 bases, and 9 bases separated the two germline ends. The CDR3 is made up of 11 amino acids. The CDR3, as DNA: TGCAGTGCTCGACTCGTTAATGAGCAGTTCTTC. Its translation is CSARLVNEQFF.

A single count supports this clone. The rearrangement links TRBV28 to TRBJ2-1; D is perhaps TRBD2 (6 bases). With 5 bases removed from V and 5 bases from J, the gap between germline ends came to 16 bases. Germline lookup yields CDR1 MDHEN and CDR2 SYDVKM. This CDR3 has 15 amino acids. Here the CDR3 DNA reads TGTGCCAGCAGTCCACTGGGACTTCTCAACAATGAGCAGTTCTTC. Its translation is CASSPLGLLNNEQFF.